Given below is one TCR beta chain in context. Its antigen is still unknown. This sample is part of a study of monozygotic twins with inflammatory bowel disease (dated by TCRdb to about 2019). Some background on the complete study: The full study comprised around 28 monozygotic twin pairs: nine German pairs (four IBD-concordant, five IBD-discordant) and 19 IBD-discordant Danish pairs. The search for disease-associated traits relied mainly on comparing IBD patients with their genetically identical healthy co-twins within discordant pairs. Each individual had, on average, about 151 000 unique TCRalpha sequences and 181 000 unique TCRbeta sequences available for analysis.

The CDR3 runs 13 amino acids, cysteine and phenylalanine included. No coding sequence is recorded. The germline V gene encodes CDR1 SQVTM and CDR2 ANQGSEA. The protocol used for the library was 5' RACE. Each TCR library was prepared from 3,000 to 4,000 ng of total RNA. cDNA was synthesized with SMARTScribe reverse transcriptase in eight separate reactions per sample. During cDNA synthesis, template switching was used to introduce unique molecular identifiers that contained a 6-nucleotide sample barcode. Amplification of TCRalpha and TCRbeta cDNA involved two nested PCRs of 16 and 9 cycles, and each PCR was followed by bead purification. Before amplification, the cDNA was treated with uracil DNA-glycosylase and purified using the QIAquick PCR purification kit. The second PCR added Illumina TruSeq-compatible adapters along with sample-specific barcodes. Library quality and concentration were checked on TapeStation and Qubit, and libraries were pooled at about 4.9 ng each. Pooled libraries were sequenced on an Illumina HiSeq2500 single-index Rapid Run with 2 x 100 bp reads and custom sequencing primers. Concerning the study's data processing: MiGEC version 1.2.6 was used for UMI-based consensus assembly to correct PCR and sequencing errors. V(D)J alignment, clonotype assembly and CDR3 extraction were performed with MiXCR version 2.1.1. To normalise gene usage, clonotype sharing and MAIT/NKT TCR abundance, the top 1000, 10 000 and 20 000 clonotypes in each sample were analysed. After downsampling to 27 000 UMIs, diversity was calculated as the inverse Simpson index using the vegan R package. Statistical testing used paired Mann-Whitney U tests on the discordant twin pairs and applied Benjamini-Hochberg correction for multiple testing. The reads underwent TCRdb reprocessing, giving one record for each CDR3 protein sequence and no DNA. The V and J calls here are based on TCRdb, not the publication. The sample table records 95,000 to 110,000 distinct CDR3 sequences. The ten top clones hold around 1.9% of the sample.

Findings and caveats that apply to the study as a whole: Concordant and discordant twins showed no difference in repertoire similarity, possibly because of limited statistical power. TCRbeta repertoire diversity, by inverse Simpson index, was decreased in IBD patients compared with their healthy co-twins. No single strong signal or clonotype linked to IBD turned up in the results, so the idea that one exists was not supported. Because patients were on differing immunosuppressive treatments, the repertoires may have picked up extra background noise and inter-individual variability. IBD patients shared fewer clonotypes with other individuals than healthy twins did, most markedly in patients showing signs of disease activity. Distinction between different T cell subtypes could not be achieved in the analysis.

From each donor, a roughly 2.6 ml peripheral blood sample was collected into PAXgene tubes and stored at -80 degrees C. Total RNA was isolated from whole blood with the PAXgene blood miRNA kit on an automated QIAcube, without T cell sorting. Deep TCRalpha and TCRbeta repertoire profiling with unique molecular barcoding was performed on peripheral blood of monozygotic twin pairs concordant or discordant for inflammatory bowel disease. For every twin pair, smoking habits were documented, and each individual was categorised as a current, former or never smoker. This TCR derives from a human donor with ulcerative colitis or Crohn's disease, or a healthy co-twin of an affected twin (not recorded which). The chain was built from TRBV29-1 and TRBJ2-5; absent DNA, TCRdb's TRBD1 call cannot be checked. Sequenced sample: blood. The CDR3 here reads CSVETRPGGTQYF.